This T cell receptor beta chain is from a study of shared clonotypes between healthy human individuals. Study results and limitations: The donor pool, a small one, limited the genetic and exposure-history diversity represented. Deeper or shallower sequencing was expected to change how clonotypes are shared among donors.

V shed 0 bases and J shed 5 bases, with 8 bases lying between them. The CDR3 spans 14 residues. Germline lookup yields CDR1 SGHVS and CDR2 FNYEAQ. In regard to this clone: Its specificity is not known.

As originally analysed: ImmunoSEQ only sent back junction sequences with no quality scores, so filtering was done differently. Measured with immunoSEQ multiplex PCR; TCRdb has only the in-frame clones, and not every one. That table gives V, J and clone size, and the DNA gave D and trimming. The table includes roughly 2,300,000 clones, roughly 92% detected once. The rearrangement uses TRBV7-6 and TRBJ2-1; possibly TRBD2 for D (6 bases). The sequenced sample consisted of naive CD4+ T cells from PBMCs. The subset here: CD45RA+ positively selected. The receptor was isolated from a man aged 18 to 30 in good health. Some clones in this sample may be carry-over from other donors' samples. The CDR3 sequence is CASSLAAGNNEQFF. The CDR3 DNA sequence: TGTGCCAGCAGCTTAGCGGCGGGGAACAATGAGCAGTTCTTC.